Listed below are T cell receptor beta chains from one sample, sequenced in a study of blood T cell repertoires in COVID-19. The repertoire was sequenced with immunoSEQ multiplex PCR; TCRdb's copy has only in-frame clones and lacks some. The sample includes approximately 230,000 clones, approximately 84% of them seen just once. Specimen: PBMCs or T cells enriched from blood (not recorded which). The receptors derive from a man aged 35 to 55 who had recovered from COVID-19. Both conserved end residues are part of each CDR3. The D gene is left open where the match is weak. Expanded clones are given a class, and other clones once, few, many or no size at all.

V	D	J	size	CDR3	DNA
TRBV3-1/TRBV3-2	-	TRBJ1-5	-	CASSPQGNQPQHF	TGTGCCAGCAGCCCTCAGGGCAATCAGCCCCAGCATTTT
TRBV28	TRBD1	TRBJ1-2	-	CASSVGQGAGGYTF	TGTGCCAGCAGTGTAGGACAGGGGGCAGGTGGCTACACCTTC
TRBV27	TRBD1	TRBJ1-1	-	CASSLWAGGADYSEAFF	TGTGCCAGCAGTTTATGGGCAGGGGGCGCGGATTACTCTGAAGCTTTCTTT
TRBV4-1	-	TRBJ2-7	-	CASSQAGVAYEQYF	TGCGCCAGCAGCCAAGCGGGAGTGGCCTACGAGCAGTACTTC
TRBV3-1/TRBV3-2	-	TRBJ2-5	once	CASSQDRRGRGTQYF	TGTGCCAGCAGCCAAGATAGGCGAGGAAGGGGGACCCAGTACTTC
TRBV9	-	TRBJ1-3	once	CASSLAGGTIYF	TGTGCCAGCAGCCTAGCGGGGGGCACCATATATTTT
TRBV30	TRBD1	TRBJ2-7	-	CAWTLQGAYEQYF	TGTGCCTGGACATTACAGGGGGCGTACGAGCAGTACTTC
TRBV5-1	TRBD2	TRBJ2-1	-	CASSVRLAGFSNNEQFF	TGCGCCAGCAGCGTTCGACTAGCGGGGTTTAGCAACAATGAGCAGTTCTTC
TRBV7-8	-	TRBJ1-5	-	CASSLAPGNSNQPQHF	TGTGCCAGCAGCTTAGCTCCAGGGAATAGCAATCAGCCCCAGCATTTT
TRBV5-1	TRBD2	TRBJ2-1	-	CASRGTSGGDEQFF	TGCGCCAGCAGAGGAACTAGCGGGGGGGATGAGCAGTTCTTC
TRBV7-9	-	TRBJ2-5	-	CASSLNKRTGQFQETQYF	TGTGCCAGCAGCTTAAACAAAAGGACCGGACAGTTCCAAGAGACCCAGTACTTC
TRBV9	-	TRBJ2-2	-	CASSGQGNTGELFF	TGTGCCAGCAGCGGTCAGGGGAACACCGGGGAGCTGTTTTTT
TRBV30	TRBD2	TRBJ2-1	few	CAWSVASGANNEQFF	TGTGCCTGGAGTGTAGCTAGCGGAGCAAACAATGAGCAGTTCTTC
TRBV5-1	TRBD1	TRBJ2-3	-	CASNRSPTGTGEDTQYF	TGCGCCAGCAATCGATCGCCTACCGGGACAGGGGAAGATACGCAGTATTTT
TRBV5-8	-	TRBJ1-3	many	CASSSYPSENTIYF	TGTGCCAGCAGCTCTTACCCCTCCGAGAACACCATATATTTT
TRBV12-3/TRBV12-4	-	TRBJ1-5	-	CASSYQGNQPQHF	TGTGCCAGCAGTTATCAGGGCAATCAGCCCCAGCATTTT
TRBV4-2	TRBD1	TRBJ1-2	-	CASSRTLTGVYGYTF	TGTGCCAGCAGCCGTACCTTGACAGGGGTCTATGGCTACACCTTC
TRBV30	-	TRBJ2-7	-	CAWSVGGDSYEQYF	TGTGCCTGGAGTGTCGGTGGAGATTCCTACGAGCAGTACTTC
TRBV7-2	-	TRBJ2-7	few	CASSLGSLSYEQYF	TGTGCCAGCAGCTTAGGCTCACTCTCCTACGAGCAGTACTTC
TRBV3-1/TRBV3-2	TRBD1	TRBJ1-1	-	CASSQLGQGATEAFF	TGTGCCAGCAGCCAATTAGGACAGGGGGCCACTGAAGCTTTCTTT
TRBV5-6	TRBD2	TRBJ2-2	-	CASSHTMLAGDSPGELFF	TGTGCCAGCAGCCACACAATGCTGGCGGGGGATAGTCCCGGGGAGCTGTTTTTT
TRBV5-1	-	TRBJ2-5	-	CASSFFGGQETQYF	TGCGCCAGCAGTTTCTTCGGGGGTCAAGAGACCCAGTACTTC
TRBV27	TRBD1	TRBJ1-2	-	CASSHRQGEGYGYTF	TGTGCCAGCAGTCATCGACAGGGGGAGGGCTATGGCTACACCTTC
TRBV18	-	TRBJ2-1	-	CASSSGGGNEQFF	TGTGCCAGCTCATCAGGGGGAGGTAATGAGCAGTTCTTC
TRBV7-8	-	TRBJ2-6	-	CASRGASGANVLTF	TGTGCCAGCAGGGGGGCATCTGGGGCCAACGTCCTGACTTTC
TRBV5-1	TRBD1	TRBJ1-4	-	CASSPGQGASEKLFF	TGCGCCAGCAGCCCCGGACAGGGGGCTAGTGAAAAACTGTTTTTT
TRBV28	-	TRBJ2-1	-	CASTPDGGAYNEQFF	TGTGCCAGCACCCCAGATGGAGGAGCCTACAATGAGCAGTTCTTC
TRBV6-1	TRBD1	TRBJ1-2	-	CASSEPRGPNYGYTF	TGTGCCAGCAGTGAACCCAGGGGGCCCAACTATGGCTACACCTTC
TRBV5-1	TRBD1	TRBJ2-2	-	CASSLGPQTGGTGELFF	TGCGCCAGCAGCTTGGGACCTCAGACAGGGGGTACCGGGGAGCTGTTTTTT
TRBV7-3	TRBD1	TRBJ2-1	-	CASSDRVWDNEQFF	TGTGCCAGCAGCGACAGGGTATGGGACAATGAGCAGTTCTTC
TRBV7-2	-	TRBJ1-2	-	CASSPRSYGYTF	TGTGCCAGCAGCCCTAGAAGCTATGGCTACACCTTC